This is a list of T cell receptor beta chains from one sample in a study of cytomegalovirus exposure and HLA in healthy donors. Assay used: immunoSEQ multiplex PCR; TCRdb lists only in-frame clones, some missing. The profile shows over 200,000 clones, 82% of them singletons. The specimen was PBMCs. These receptor sequences come from a woman aged 40 to 50 in good health and CMV-seropositive. CDR3s include the opening cysteine and the closing phenylalanine or tryptophan. A D gene is named only where the DNA matches it firmly. Where a row states a size, it is once, few, many or the class of an expanded clone; other rows omit it.

CDR3aa: CASSLMAAASGGGYTF
CDR3nt: TGTGCCAGCAGCTTAATGGCGGCGGCTTCGGGAGGTGGCTACACCTTC
j_gene: TRBJ1-2
abundance: .
v_gene: TRBV7-9
d_gene: .

CDR3aa: CASSMNSRQETQYF
CDR3nt: TGTGCCAGTAGTATGAACTCCCGACAAGAGACCCAGTACTTC
j_gene: TRBJ2-5
abundance: .
v_gene: TRBV19
d_gene: .

CDR3aa: CASSPHYGENYGYTF
CDR3nt: TGCGCCAGCAGCCCCCACTATGGAGAAAACTATGGCTACACCTTC
j_gene: TRBJ1-2
abundance: .
v_gene: TRBV4-3
d_gene: .

CDR3aa: CASSFNRWTDTQYF
CDR3nt: TGCGCCAGCAGCTTCAACCGGTGGACAGATACGCAGTATTTT
j_gene: TRBJ2-3
abundance: .
v_gene: TRBV5-1
d_gene: .

CDR3aa: CASSLRVGGSYEQYF
CDR3nt: TGTGCCAGCAGCTTGAGGGTCGGCGGATCCTACGAGCAGTACTTC
j_gene: TRBJ2-7
abundance: .
v_gene: TRBV7-2
d_gene: .

CDR3aa: CAISGRQDDGYTF
CDR3nt: TGTGCCATCAGTGGCCGGCAGGATGATGGCTACACCTTC
j_gene: TRBJ1-2
abundance: .
v_gene: TRBV10-3
d_gene: .

CDR3aa: CASSLSSGRTDTQYF
CDR3nt: TGTGCCAGCAGCTTATCTAGCGGCCGCACAGATACGCAGTATTTT
j_gene: TRBJ2-3
abundance: .
v_gene: TRBV7-2
d_gene: TRBD2

CDR3aa: CASSLVAGSMPDTQYF
CDR3nt: TGTGCCAGCAGCTTAGTTGCGGGGTCTATGCCAGATACGCAGTATTTT
j_gene: TRBJ2-3
abundance: .
v_gene: TRBV7-2
d_gene: .

CDR3aa: CASSSRLVGSYEQYF
CDR3nt: TGCGCCAGCAGCTCACGACTAGTCGGCTCCTACGAGCAGTACTTC
j_gene: TRBJ2-7
abundance: few
v_gene: TRBV5-1
d_gene: .

CDR3aa: CASSPADRGLGGYGYTF
CDR3nt: TGTGCCAGCTCACCAGCGGACAGGGGGCTCGGAGGCTATGGCTACACCTTC
j_gene: TRBJ1-2
abundance: .
v_gene: TRBV18
d_gene: TRBD1

CDR3aa: CSSSVMNTEAFF
CDR3nt: TGTTCCAGCAGTGTCATGAACACTGAAGCTTTCTTT
j_gene: TRBJ1-1
abundance: .
v_gene: TRBV7-9
d_gene: .

CDR3aa: CASSVDRVGEQYF
CDR3nt: TGCGCCAGCAGCGTGGACAGGGTCGGCGAGCAGTACTTC
j_gene: TRBJ2-7
abundance: .
v_gene: TRBV5-1
d_gene: TRBD1

CDR3aa: CASTLLGSTSSYNSPLHF
CDR3nt: TGTGCCAGCACTCTCTTGGGCAGCACCAGCTCCTATAATTCACCCCTCCACTTT
j_gene: TRBJ1-6
abundance: .
v_gene: TRBV27
d_gene: .

CDR3aa: CASRPGLETYEQYF
CDR3nt: TGTGCCAGCAGACCGGGACTAGAGACCTACGAGCAGTACTTC
j_gene: TRBJ2-7
abundance: .
v_gene: TRBV2
d_gene: TRBD2

CDR3aa: CAISMASGRDEQFF
CDR3nt: TGTGCCATCAGCATGGCGAGCGGGAGGGATGAGCAGTTCTTC
j_gene: TRBJ2-1
abundance: .
v_gene: TRBV10-3
d_gene: TRBD2

CDR3aa: CSVQAGTGTNQPQHF
CDR3nt: TGCAGCGTCCAAGCTGGAACAGGGACGAATCAGCCCCAGCATTTT
j_gene: TRBJ1-5
abundance: few
v_gene: TRBV29-1
d_gene: .

CDR3aa: CAISEASGRWTQYF
CDR3nt: TGTGCCATCAGTGAGGCTAGCGGGAGGTGGACGCAGTATTTT
j_gene: TRBJ2-3
abundance: .
v_gene: TRBV10-3
d_gene: TRBD2

CDR3aa: CASSPPRTGANVLTF
CDR3nt: TGTGCCAGCAGCCCCCCTAGAACAGGGGCCAACGTCCTGACTTTC
j_gene: TRBJ2-6
abundance: .
v_gene: TRBV6-5
d_gene: .

CDR3aa: CASSLEVPRQGSLYGYTF
CDR3nt: TGCGCCAGCAGCTTGGAGGTACCGCGACAGGGATCCCTCTATGGCTACACCTTC
j_gene: TRBJ1-2
abundance: .
v_gene: TRBV5-1
d_gene: TRBD1

CDR3aa: CASSLGTGMNTEAFF
CDR3nt: TGTGCCAGCAGCTTAGGGACAGGGATGAACACTGAAGCTTTCTTT
j_gene: TRBJ1-1
abundance: few
v_gene: TRBV7-9
d_gene: TRBD1

CDR3aa: CASSAGQGAFYGYTF
CDR3nt: TGCGCCAGCAGCGCGGGACAGGGGGCTTTTTATGGCTACACCTTC
j_gene: TRBJ1-2
abundance: few
v_gene: TRBV5-1
d_gene: TRBD1

CDR3aa: CAWSVGLAGERSLYEQYF
CDR3nt: TGTGCCTGGAGTGTCGGACTAGCGGGAGAGCGATCTCTCTACGAGCAGTACTTC
j_gene: TRBJ2-7
abundance: .
v_gene: TRBV30
d_gene: TRBD2

CDR3aa: CASSQNRGRDEQYF
CDR3nt: TGTGCCAGCAGCCAAAACCGGGGGAGGGACGAGCAGTACTTC
j_gene: TRBJ2-7
abundance: once
v_gene: TRBV11-3
d_gene: TRBD2

CDR3aa: CASSTGAGTGAGSPLHF
CDR3nt: TGCGCCAGCAGCACCGGAGCAGGGACAGGGGCTGGGTCACCCCTCCACTTT
j_gene: TRBJ1-6
abundance: few
v_gene: TRBV5-1
d_gene: TRBD1

CDR3aa: CASSLDRGPEAFF
CDR3nt: TGTGCCAGCAGCTTGGACAGGGGGCCTGAAGCTTTCTTT
j_gene: TRBJ1-1
abundance: .
v_gene: TRBV11-2
d_gene: TRBD1

CDR3aa: CASTGGSGFSEQFF
CDR3nt: TGTGCCAGTACGGGCGGGAGCGGTTTTAGTGAGCAGTTCTTC
j_gene: TRBJ2-1
abundance: .
v_gene: TRBV19
d_gene: TRBD2

CDR3aa: CASRYGSSGNTIYF
CDR3nt: TGCGCCAGCAGGTACGGGAGCTCTGGAAACACCATATATTTT
j_gene: TRBJ1-3
abundance: .
v_gene: TRBV5-1
d_gene: .

CDR3aa: CAISVTPGDDTEKLFF
CDR3nt: TGTGCCATCAGCGTGACCCCAGGGGACGACACTGAAAAACTGTTTTTT
j_gene: TRBJ1-4
abundance: .
v_gene: TRBV10-3
d_gene: .

CDR3aa: CAISEPGTGNTEAFF
CDR3nt: TGTGCCATCAGTGAGCCGGGGACAGGTAACACTGAAGCTTTCTTT
j_gene: TRBJ1-1
abundance: .
v_gene: TRBV10-3
d_gene: TRBD1

CDR3aa: CASSYIDRISGNTIYF
CDR3nt: TGTGCCAGCAGTTACATAGACAGGATCTCTGGAAACACCATATATTTT
j_gene: TRBJ1-3
abundance: .
v_gene: TRBV6-6
d_gene: .

CDR3aa: CASSPPSTYEQYF
CDR3nt: TGTGCCAGCTCACCACCGTCAACATACGAGCAGTACTTC
j_gene: TRBJ2-7
abundance: .
v_gene: TRBV18
d_gene: .

CDR3aa: CASSPNQETQYF
CDR3nt: TGTGCCAGCTCACCCAACCAAGAGACCCAGTACTTC
j_gene: TRBJ2-5
abundance: .
v_gene: TRBV18
d_gene: .

CDR3aa: CASSPTPDRGISGNTIYF
CDR3nt: TGTGCCAGCTCACCCACCCCAGACAGGGGCATCTCTGGAAACACCATATATTTT
j_gene: TRBJ1-3
abundance: .
v_gene: TRBV18
d_gene: TRBD1

CDR3aa: CARAGESGGVNEQFF
CDR3nt: TGTGCCAGGGCTGGAGAAAGCGGGGGTGTGAATGAGCAGTTCTTC
j_gene: TRBJ2-1
abundance: once
v_gene: TRBV21-1
d_gene: .

CDR3aa: CASSSRGPSSGNTIYF
CDR3nt: TGCGCCAGCAGCTCCAGGGGGCCCAGCTCTGGAAACACCATATATTTT
j_gene: TRBJ1-3
abundance: .
v_gene: TRBV5-1
d_gene: TRBD1

CDR3aa: CATSRGDTGELFF
CDR3nt: TGTGCCACCAGCCGGGGGGACACCGGGGAGCTGTTTTTT
j_gene: TRBJ2-2
abundance: .
v_gene: TRBV15
d_gene: TRBD2

CDR3aa: CASVPRGYTF
CDR3nt: TGTGCCAGCGTTCCGCGGGGCTACACCTTC
j_gene: TRBJ1-2
abundance: .
v_gene: TRBV11-2
d_gene: .

CDR3aa: CASSSGQASAPLHF
CDR3nt: TGTGCCAGCAGCTCCGGACAGGCCTCTGCACCCCTCCACTTT
j_gene: TRBJ1-6
abundance: once
v_gene: TRBV11-2
d_gene: TRBD1

CDR3aa: CASSSTGNTEAFF
CDR3nt: TGTGCCAGCTCATCAACAGGGAACACTGAAGCTTTCTTT
j_gene: TRBJ1-1
abundance: .
v_gene: TRBV18
d_gene: .

CDR3aa: CASSPRRGQGHEQYF
CDR3nt: TGTGCCAGCTCACCTCGGCGAGGACAGGGTCACGAGCAGTACTTC
j_gene: TRBJ2-7
abundance: .
v_gene: TRBV18
d_gene: TRBD1

CDR3aa: CASSRSGGPGLNTEAFF
CDR3nt: TGTGCCAGCAGCCGTTCCGGGGGGCCCGGATTGAACACTGAAGCTTTCTTT
j_gene: TRBJ1-1
abundance: .
v_gene: TRBV11-3
d_gene: .

CDR3aa: CASSPTGVTNQPQHF
CDR3nt: TGTGCCAGCAGCCCAACAGGGGTAACCAATCAGCCCCAGCATTTT
j_gene: TRBJ1-5
abundance: .
v_gene: TRBV7-2
d_gene: TRBD1

CDR3aa: CASRGIAGVDREQFF
CDR3nt: TGTGCCAGCAGGGGGATAGCGGGAGTGGATCGTGAGCAGTTCTTC
j_gene: TRBJ2-1
abundance: .
v_gene: TRBV6-1
d_gene: TRBD2

CDR3aa: CASSPPPTGNTYEQYF
CDR3nt: TGTGCCAGCAGCCCTCCCCCTACAGGGAACACCTACGAGCAGTACTTC
j_gene: TRBJ2-7
abundance: .
v_gene: TRBV5-6
d_gene: .

CDR3aa: CASSSDRGQGKLFF
CDR3nt: TGTGCCAGCAGCTCCGACAGGGGGCAAGGAAAACTGTTTTTT
j_gene: TRBJ1-4
abundance: .
v_gene: TRBV7-2
d_gene: TRBD1